This TCR beta chain comes out of a study of T cells in Graves' hyperthyroidism and ophthalmopathy (dated by TCRdb to about 2019). A note on the overall study: Peripheral blood samples were taken at initial diagnosis, before any treatment was given. To identify TCR V-J signatures that set the groups apart, the researchers used a discovery cohort of 100 patients, made up of 43 with Graves' ophthalmopathy and about 60 with stable Graves' hyperthyroidism. Prospective prediction of ophthalmopathy was tested in an independent validation cohort consisting of fewer than 20 hyperthyroidism patients and 15 to 17 patients who later progressed to ophthalmopathy. The roughly 91 discovery patients were randomly split 7:3 into training and test sets. In addition, the study compared T-cell repertoires in thyroid tissue and in blood from roughly 6 Graves' hyperthyroidism patients. After blood sampling, hyperthyroidism patients were treated with methimazole at a starting dose of 30 mg daily, and ophthalmopathy patients were treated with high-dose intravenous methylprednisolone. The paper describes TCR Vbeta CDR3 sequencing of 120 to 150 peripheral blood samples, made up of approximately 40 ophthalmopathy patients, some 76 hyperthyroidism patients and 17 progressor patients. What the work shows at the level of the full study, not this receptor alone: Sample size was not statistically predetermined, and blinding of investigators to group allocation was not performed. Most expanded thyroid clonotypes (frequency above 0.001) were also detected in blood, suggesting blood repertoires may reflect thyroid immune responses. A 13 V-J signature model separated ophthalmopathy from stable hyperthyroidism, with 87.88% sensitivity and roughly 81% specificity in cross-validation and 80%/75% in testing. During validation, the model predicted progression to ophthalmopathy a median of roughly six months ahead of onset, with almost 71% sensitivity and almost 75% specificity.

Stable Graves' hyperthyroidism was defined as no progression to ophthalmopathy during 18 months of follow-up. Hyperthyroidism patients were newly diagnosed, with disease duration under 2 months, and aged 18 to 65 years. Exclusion was applied to patients with uncontrolled infections, other autoimmune diseases, pregnancy or lactation. Diagnoses relied on clinical symptoms, serum thyroxine and TRAb, thyroid ultrasound and orbital computed tomography. Ficoll-Paque density gradient centrifugation was used to isolate PBMCs from about 9 ml of fresh peripheral blood. Total RNA was extracted using Trizol reagent, and RNA quality was assessed on an Agilent 2100 Bioanalyzer. Amplification of TCR beta CDR3 regions was carried out from RNA transcripts. A first-round RT-PCR of the TCR CDR3 used the HTBI primer set with the Qiagen OneStep RT-PCR kit. Libraries were constructed in a second round of multiplex PCR, after which size selection and purification were carried out. Sequencing of the libraries was done on an Illumina HiSeq2000 using paired-end 100 bp reads. Per the original workflow: SOAPnuke was used to process the raw data, removing reads that contained adapters or uncalled bases, had a mean Phred below 15, or lacked an exact match to the constant primer or identifier. High-quality paired reads were merged using COPE v1.2.5, and each unique nucleotide sequence was defined as a clonotype. MiTCR v1.1 was used to align the clonotypes against IMGT TRBV, TRBD and TRBJ reference segments. Only V-J combinations with frequency above 0.0001, covering 99.2% of repertoires, were analysed. A TCS score was defined as the ratio of F50 (clonal expansion) to E x V (chaos), with BLOSUM62-based TCRdist applied between CDR3 peptides within each V-J. Welch's t-statistics and random forest reduced around 520 V-J features to roughly 13, which were used in a naive Bayes classifier (R e1071). TCRdb handled the public reads itself, with Q25 trimming in fastp and clone calling in MiXCR, and kept productive beta chains. When rows share a CDR3 protein, they turn into one entry using the most common DNA and genes. In this record, the V and J calls reflect TCRdb's handling and not the investigators' own analysis. The sample table records around 300,000 distinct CDR3 sequences; roughly 13% of these occur just once. The top ten constitute 7.9% of the sample.

The sample holds many counts of this clonotype. Its antigen is currently not known. One base away there is no much larger clone; base qualities are not given. At the junction V is shortened by 1 base and J by 6 bases; bases outside the gene matches: 10. The CDR3 contains 16 residues, cysteine and phenylalanine counted. The sequence is cut down to CDR3 DNA, 48 bases in frame from base 1. The CDR1 and CDR2 encoded by the germline V gene are SGHVS and FQNEAQ. Sequenced input: blood. The clonotype comes from a woman aged 40 to 50 with Graves' hyperthyroidism. The V gene is TRBV7-8 and the J gene is TRBJ2-7; 9 central nucleotides agree with TRBD2. The CDR3 here reads CASSLVAGGGRSEQYF. The bases are TGTGCCAGCAGCTTAGTCGCGGGGGGGGGGCGCTCCGAGCAGTACTTC.